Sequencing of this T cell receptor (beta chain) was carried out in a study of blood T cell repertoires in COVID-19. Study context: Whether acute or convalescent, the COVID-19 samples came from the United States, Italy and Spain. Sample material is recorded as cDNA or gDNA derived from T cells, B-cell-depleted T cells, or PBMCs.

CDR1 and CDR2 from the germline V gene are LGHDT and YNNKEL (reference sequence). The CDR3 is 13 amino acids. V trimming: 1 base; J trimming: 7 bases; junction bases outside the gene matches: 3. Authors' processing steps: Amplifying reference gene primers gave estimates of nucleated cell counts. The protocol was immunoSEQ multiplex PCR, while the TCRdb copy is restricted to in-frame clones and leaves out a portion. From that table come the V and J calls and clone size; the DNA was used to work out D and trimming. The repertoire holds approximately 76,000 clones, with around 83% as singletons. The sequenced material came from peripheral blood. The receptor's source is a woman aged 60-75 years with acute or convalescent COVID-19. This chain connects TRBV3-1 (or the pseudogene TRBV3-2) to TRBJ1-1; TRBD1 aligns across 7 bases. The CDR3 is CASSQGGGGEAFF. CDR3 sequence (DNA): TGTGCCAGCAGCCAAGGAGGGGGCGGTGAAGCTTTCTTT.